Each of the 15 T cell receptor beta chains below was sequenced from the same sample in a study of CD8 T cells in Susac syndrome (dated by TCRdb to the late 2010s). Library method: the immunoSEQ multiplex PCR assay. RNA was extracted using the RNeasy kit, and roughly 0.5 to 1 ug of the RNA was reverse transcribed with random hexamers. The raw public data were reprocessed by TCRdb itself: fastp quality trimming at Q25, MiXCR clonotype calling, in-frame beta chains only. Each CDR3 protein gets just one entry, which takes the most common genes and DNA from the rows behind it. The sample table shows 200,000 or so distinct CDR3 sequences, and roughly 96% are seen once. Of the sample, 0.093% falls within the top ten clones. What was sequenced was CD4+ T cells from PBMCs. Receptors originate from a human donor with multiple sclerosis.

The chain carries TRBV15 and TRBJ2-7; D possibly matches TRBD1 or TRBD2 (5 bases each). This CDR3 comprises 16 residues. Germline V gives CDR1 LNHNV, CDR2 YYDKDF (reference sequence). V was cut by 4 bases and J by 2 bases, with 18 bases left in between. The DNA for the CDR3 is TGTGCCACCAGCATTGGGCCGGGACCGGAGACCTACGAGCAGTACTTC. Translated, it gives CATSIGPGPETYEQYF.

The chain couples TRBV12-3 or TRBV12-4 to TRBJ2-7; 8 bases line up with TRBD1. CDR3 length: 13 amino acids. Germline trimming cut 3 bases from V and 4 bases from J; bases unmatched to any gene: 2. The CDR3 sequence is CASSLTGVYEQYF. The CDR3 DNA is TGTGCCAGCAGTTTGACAGGGGTTTACGAGCAGTACTTC.

The chain couples TRBV9 to TRBJ1-6; TRBD1 agrees at 7 bases. The CDR3 is 13 residues long. CDR1 and CDR2 from the germline V gene are SGDLS and YYNGEE. Trimming at V came to 10 bases and at J to 7 bases, leaving 8 bases not matched to a gene. The CDR3 nucleotides read TGTGCCTCCAACAGGGACAGAAATTCACCCCTCCACTTT. Encoded protein: CASNRDRNSPLHF.

This clonotype was seen just once. V and J are TRBV12-3 or TRBV12-4 and TRBJ1-5, with D possibly being TRBD1 (6 bases). The CDR3 has 16 residues. With 4 bases removed from V and 0 bases from J, the gap between germline ends came to 13 bases. The CDR3 coding sequence is TGTGCCAGCAGTTACAGGAGGGGGTATAGCAATCAGCCCCAGCATTTT. Its protein is CASSYRRGYSNQPQHF.

The rearrangement uses TRBV4-1 and TRBJ2-7; D is perhaps TRBD1 (5 bases). Germline CDR1 MGHRA, CDR2 YSYEKL. There are 14 residues in the CDR3. V lost 0 bases, J lost 5 bases, and 11 bases lay in between. The CDR3 sequence is CASSQDGRGHEQYF. DNA of the CDR3: TGCGCCAGCAGCCAAGATGGTAGGGGCCACGAGCAGTACTTC.

J is TRBJ2-7 and V is TRBV27, with 8 bases identical to TRBD1. The germline V gene has CDR1 MNHEY and CDR2 SMNVEV (reference sequence). V lost 5 bases and J lost 7; bases outside the gene matches: 7. The CDR3 is made up of 13 amino acids. The CDR3 loop reads CASSPWTGREQYF. In nucleotides, the CDR3 is TGTGCCAGCAGTCCATGGACAGGGCGGGAGCAGTACTTC.

This chain connects TRBV12-3 or TRBV12-4 to TRBJ2-2; 8 bases are a match to TRBD2. The length of the CDR3 is 14 residues. V trimming: 7 bases; J trimming: 4 bases; junction bases outside the gene matches: 5. The CDR3 loop is CASKGTSPTGELFF. CDR3 DNA: TGTGCCAGCAAGGGGACTAGTCCCACCGGGGAGCTGTTTTTT.

The rearrangement uses TRBV15 and TRBJ1-2; D gene uncertain. V lost 3 bases and J 2 bases, leaving 4 bases between the germline ends. The CDR3 sequence is 12 residues long. Germline CDR1 is LNHNV and CDR2 is YYDKDF (reference sequence). CDR3 sequence (DNA): TGTGCCACCAGCAGTTACAACTATGGCTACACCTTC. This gives the protein CATSSYNYGYTF. Together with reference TRBV15 and TRBJ1-2, the CDR3 gives the full variable domain: DAMVIQNPRYQVTQFGKPVTLSCSQTLNHNVMYWYQQKSSQAPKLLFHYYDKDFNNEADTPDNFQSRRPNTSFCFLDIRSPGLGDTAMYLCATSSYNYGYTFGSGTRLTVV.

The sample holds one count of this clonotype. The genes are TRBV20-1 and TRBJ2-3; no clear D gene. The length of the CDR3 is 14 residues. The germline V gene has CDR1 DFQATT and CDR2 SNEGSKA (reference sequence). The V gene lost 1 base and the J gene lost 0 bases, with 8 bases spanning the gap. CDR3 sequence reads: CSARVLDSTDTQYF. CDR3 coding DNA: TGCAGTGCTAGAGTGCTAGACAGCACAGATACGCAGTATTTT.

V gene TRBV30 combines with J gene TRBJ2-5; D might be TRBD1 (5 bases). Germline CDR1 reads GTSNPN; CDR2 reads SVGIG (reference sequence). Trimming cost V 5 bases and J 4 bases, with 8 bases left between them. The CDR3 sequence is 11 residues long. The CDR3 coding sequence is TGTGCCTGGGGGGCCGGAGAGACCCAGTACTTC. Its translation: CAWGAGETQYF.

V usage is TRBV30 and J usage is TRBJ1-4; no definite D call. This CDR3 is built from 14 residues. The V and J ends lost 1 base and 0 bases respectively, with 6 bases between them. Germline CDR1 and CDR2: GTSNPN and SVGIG (reference sequence). The CDR3 is CAWSDTATNEKLFF. The CDR3 region has the DNA TGTGCCTGGAGTGATACAGCAACTAATGAAAAACTGTTTTTT.

The rearrangement uses TRBV7-9 and TRBJ1-2; D is uncertain. This CDR3 spans 12 amino acids. Germline V gene lookup returns CDR1 SEHNR and CDR2 FQNEAQ (reference sequence). Trimming shortened V by 10 bases and J by 3 bases, and 12 bases separated the two germline ends. This chain's CDR3 is CATKAVHYGYTF. CDR3 sequence (DNA): TGTGCCACCAAGGCCGTACACTATGGCTACACCTTC.

The V call is TRBV4-2, the J call TRBJ2-2; TRBD2 aligns across 9 bases. This CDR3 is built from 16 residues. The germline V gene has CDR1 LGHNA and CDR2 YNFKEQ. The J segment lost 3 bases and the V segment lost 1 base, leaving 3 bases of the junction unmatched. The CDR3: CASSQGLAEDTGELFF. CDR3 nucleotide sequence: TGTGCCAGCAGCCAAGGACTAGCGGAGGACACCGGGGAGCTGTTTTTT.

The chain links TRBV25-1 to TRBJ1-2; TRBD1 agrees at 11 bases. V gave up 3 bases and J gave up 3 bases; unmatched junction bases: 6. Germline V gene data show CDR1 as MGHDK and CDR2 as SYGVNS. The CDR3 extends over 16 amino acids. DNA of the CDR3: TGTGCCAGCAGTGATCCCGGACAGGGGGCCGACTATGGCTACACCTTC. The encoded protein is CASSDPGQGADYGYTF.

V is TRBV3-1 and J is TRBJ2-1; 7 nucleotides align to TRBD1. This CDR3 spans 15 amino acids. Germline CDR1 is LGHDT and CDR2 is YNNKEL (reference sequence). V was clipped by 6 bases and J by 1 base; unmatched bases: 6. In nucleotides, the CDR3 is TGTGCCAGCAGACCGACAGGGTGGTCCTACAATGAGCAGTTCTTC. As protein: CASRPTGWSYNEQFF.